This TCR beta chain originates from a study of blood T cell repertoires in COVID-19. Sequencing was performed with immunoSEQ multiplex PCR; in TCRdb, only in-frame clones are kept and a portion is missing. Among approximately 300,000 clones, around 91% were seen once, and the ten largest hold around 4.5%. This CDR3 comprises 13 residues. CDR1 is MDHEN, CDR2 SYDVKM, per germline. V lost 6 bases to trimming and J lost 6 bases; unmatched junction nucleotides: 5. The sample consisted of PBMCs or T cells enriched from blood (not recorded which). The chain is built from TRBV28 and TRBJ1-2; 9 nucleotides align to TRBD1. The sequence was obtained from a woman between 18 and 30 years old with acute COVID-19. The CDR3 DNA is TGTGCCAGCAGCTTACAGGGGGCGAATGGCTACACCTTC. It codes for CASSLQGANGYTF.